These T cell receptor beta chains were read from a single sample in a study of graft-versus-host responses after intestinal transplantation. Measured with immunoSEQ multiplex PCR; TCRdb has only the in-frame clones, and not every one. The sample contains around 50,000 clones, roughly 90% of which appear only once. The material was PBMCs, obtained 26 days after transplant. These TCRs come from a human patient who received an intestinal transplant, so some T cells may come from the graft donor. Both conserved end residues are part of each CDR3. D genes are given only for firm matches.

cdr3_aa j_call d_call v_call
CASSLGGGNQPQHF TRBJ1-5 . TRBV27
CASSITGNTEAFF TRBJ1-1 . TRBV7-3
CASSETQGGVYEQYF TRBJ2-7 . TRBV6-1
CASSLEAGSYEQYF TRBJ2-7 . TRBV5-1
CASSHPREYRQGAQQETQYF TRBJ2-5 TRBD1 TRBV4-1
CASSLEWTGSQPQHF TRBJ1-5 TRBD1 TRBV7-8
CATSRDKGGGGNTIYF TRBJ1-3 . TRBV15
CATSSNRGTEAFF TRBJ1-1 TRBD1 TRBV15
CASRTGIGNTIYF TRBJ1-3 . TRBV6-4
CASSRGLAGGPVDNEQFF TRBJ2-1 TRBD2 TRBV4-2
CASSVPGLAGGENEQFF TRBJ2-1 TRBD2 TRBV2
CASSTLQGVQPQHF TRBJ1-5 . TRBV19
CASSQEGTGLNTEAFF TRBJ1-1 TRBD1 TRBV4-1
CASSLRGTTEAFF TRBJ1-1 . TRBV28
CASSSPSSLVPYEQYF TRBJ2-7 . TRBV27
CASSFHEASYNEQFF TRBJ2-1 . TRBV7-6
CASSDMETQYF TRBJ2-5 . TRBV6-1
CATSDQGQETQYF TRBJ2-5 . TRBV15
CASSFGQGDYGYTF TRBJ1-2 TRBD1 TRBV5-4
CASSLDGATNEKLFF TRBJ1-4 . TRBV5-4
CASLDRLNSNQPQHF TRBJ1-5 . TRBV19
CASSDTVPTWGYTEAFF TRBJ1-1 . TRBV6-4
CASSLTENTEAFF TRBJ1-1 . TRBV6-1
CASSWDSPYPGELFF TRBJ2-2 TRBD1 TRBV6-1
CASSTGPDPPTQYF TRBJ2-3 . TRBV5-6
CASSLPWGGSGNTIYF TRBJ1-3 . TRBV4-1
CASSWVGQGAEAFF TRBJ1-1 TRBD1 TRBV5-1
CASSLGAGVNQPQHF TRBJ1-5 . TRBV27
CASSSRDREPSSNQPQHF TRBJ1-5 TRBD1 TRBV28
CASSDSVFEQYF TRBJ2-7 . TRBV6-1
CASSLGRGIETQYF TRBJ2-5 . TRBV28
CASSLDGPQGGNEQYF TRBJ2-7 . TRBV5-1
CASSSSGGPDTQYF TRBJ2-3 TRBD1 TRBV27
CASSDSSYTQYF TRBJ2-3 . TRBV9
CASSYSTGNTGELFF TRBJ2-2 . TRBV6-5
CASSQDRAGGNQPQHF TRBJ1-5 . TRBV4-3
CASSLSGGGRYNEQFF TRBJ2-1 . TRBV27
CASSLTGGSYNSPLHF TRBJ1-6 TRBD1 TRBV7-6
CASSQYQDVGYGYTF TRBJ1-2 . TRBV4-1
CASGGQDTEAFF TRBJ1-1 TRBD1 TRBV19
CSAARDSLIF TRBJ2-1 . TRBV20-1